A single sample is the source of the 12 T cell receptor beta chains below, sequenced in a study of blood T cells in healthy people across ages. It was with a sample-barcoded 5' primer and a J-beta primer mix that a second PCR of roughly 6 to 12 cycles was run. TCRdb passed the 5' RACE reads through MiXCR, listing each CDR3 protein once. The sample lists under 850,000 distinct CDR3 sequences; roughly 35% were seen once. Sequenced material: blood. The receptor set was obtained from a man younger than 35 in good health.

The chain couples TRBV4-1 to TRBJ2-1; 8 positions agree with TRBD2. The CDR3 runs to 16 residues. The J segment lost 3 bases and the V segment lost 1 base, leaving 5 bases of the junction unmatched. Germline V CDR1 and CDR2: MGHRA, YSYEKL. DNA of the CDR3: TGCGCCAGCAGCCAAGCTTCCAGCGGGGGCTACAATGAGCAGTTCTTC. It specifies CASSQASSGGYNEQFF.

The chain employs TRBV7-7 and TRBJ2-5; D is unclear. The ends were cut back, 1 base at V and 5 bases at J, with 11 bases in the middle. The germline gives CDR1 SSHAT, CDR2 FNYEAQ (reference sequence). The CDR3 contains 14 residues. DNA for the CDR3: TGTGCCAGCAGCTTAGTTGCCTACAGTGAGACCCAGTACTTC. This encodes CASSLVAYSETQYF. Full variable domain (remainder filled in from reference TRBV7-7 and TRBJ2-5): GAGVSQSPRYKVTKRGQDVTLRCDPISSHATLYWYQQALGQGPEFLTYFNYEAQPDKSGLPSDRFSAERPEGSISTLTIQRTEQRDSAMYRCASSLVAYSETQYFGPGTRLLVL.

This clonotype was counted at least ten times. The gene calls are TRBV12-3 or TRBV12-4 and TRBJ2-4, with unresolved D. V lost 4 bases and J 0 bases, leaving 13 bases between the germline ends. The CDR3 length is 16 residues. CDR3 amino acids: CASSSTPPGAKNIQYF. DNA of the CDR3: TGTGCCAGCAGTTCAACCCCCCCGGGAGCCAAAAACATTCAGTACTTC.

This clonotype has a count of ten or more. The chain carries TRBV20-1 and TRBJ2-5; 7 nucleotides align to TRBD1. The CDR3 has 13 amino acids. Trimming cost V 5 bases and J 5 bases; bases outside gene matches: 8. CDR1 and CDR2 (germline): DFQATT, SNEGSKA (reference sequence). The CDR3 here is CSALGQREETQYF. The CDR3 nucleotides read TGCAGTGCTCTGGGACAGAGGGAGGAGACCCAGTACTTC.

CDR3 sequence (DNA): TGTGCCAGCAGTTACCTACAGGGCAATAATTCACCCCTCCACTTT. It is translated as CASSYLQGNNSPLHF. The J gene is TRBJ1-6, the V gene TRBV6-2 or TRBV6-3; possibly TRBD1 for D (6 bases). V was pared by 2 bases and J by 5 bases, with 10 bases between. This CDR3 is built from 15 residues. The germline V gene encodes CDR1 MNHEY and CDR2 SVGEGT.

This clonotype was observed at least ten times. Germline is not matched at one junction end, which may reflect a read error. The chain uses TRBV4-2 and TRBJ2-3; D is unresolved. This CDR3 comprises 13 residues. In germline, CDR1 is LGHNA, CDR2 YNFKEQ. In DNA, the CDR3 is TGCGCCAGCAGCCAAGGTCTGGCAGATACGCAGTATTTT. Its translation is CASSQGLADTQYF.

This clonotype was observed many times. The chain joins TRBV27 to TRBJ2-7, with 8 nucleotides matching TRBD1. V was pared by 6 bases and J by 4 bases, with 11 bases of the junction left unmatched. The V gene's germline CDR1 is MNHEY and CDR2 SMNVEV (reference sequence). CDR3 length equals 15 residues. The CDR3 sequence: CASSGPGQVPYEQYF. Written as DNA, the CDR3 is TGTGCCAGCAGCGGTCCGGGACAGGTTCCATACGAGCAGTACTTC.

There are many counts of this clonotype. The chain has TRBV29-1 and TRBJ2-1, with a tentative D call TRBD2 (6 bases). V dropped 2 bases and J dropped 4 bases, with 9 bases sitting between them. This CDR3 region has 13 residues. CDR1 and CDR2 (germline): SQVTM, ANQGSEA. The CDR3 region is CSVEPAGYNEQFF. The CDR3 nucleotides are TGCAGCGTTGAACCGGCGGGGTACAATGAGCAGTTCTTC.

The gene calls are TRBV20-1 and TRBJ2-1; D might be TRBD1 or TRBD2, each matching 5 bases. V was pared by 3 bases and J by 8 bases, with 20 bases between. CDR3 length equals 15 residues. The germline CDR1 and CDR2 sequences are DFQATT and SNEGSKA (reference sequence). The DNA for the CDR3 is TGCAGTGCTAGGTCACCGGGACCCACGTCGGATGAGCAGTTCTTC. Translating it yields CSARSPGPTSDEQFF.

This clonotype has more than one count but fewer than ten. The gene calls are TRBV7-9 and TRBJ2-5; D is uncertain. The CDR3 contains 15 residues. With 2 bases removed from V and 2 bases from J, the gap between germline ends came to 12 bases. Germline V CDR1 and CDR2: SEHNR, FQNEAQ (reference sequence). CDR3 bases: TGTGCCAGCAGCTTACGATTTTCAGAACAAGAGACCCAGTACTTC. Translation gives CASSLRFSEQETQYF.

This clonotype was counted between two and nine times. The J gene is TRBJ2-1, the V gene TRBV18; 15 bases match TRBD2. This CDR3 has 18 amino acids. With 4 bases clipped from V and 4 bases from J, the junction kept 8 bases outside the gene matches. CDR1 KGHSH and CDR2 LQKENI come from the germline V gene. The CDR3 sequence: CASSQGLAGGPRYNEQFF. In nucleotides, the CDR3 is TGTGCCAGCTCACAAGGACTAGCGGGGGGGCCTCGGTACAATGAGCAGTTCTTC.

Only a few counts were recorded for this clonotype. The chain is built from TRBV7-9 and TRBJ1-1; D is unclear. This CDR3 has 17 amino acids. Germline CDR1 is SEHNR and CDR2 is FQNEAQ (reference sequence). Trimming shortened V by 5 bases and J by 1 base, and 20 bases separated the two germline ends. The CDR3: CASSVTLTRGRNTEAFF. The CDR3 bases are TGTGCCAGCAGCGTAACCTTAACCCGGGGTCGGAACACTGAAGCTTTCTTT. The variable domain in full, completed from reference TRBV7-9 and TRBJ1-1, reads DTGVSQNPRHKITKRGQNVTFRCDPISEHNRLYWYRQTLGQGPEFLTYFQNEAQLEKSRLLSDRFSAERPKGSFSTLEIQRTEQGDSAMYLCASSVTLTRGRNTEAFFGQGTRLTVV.